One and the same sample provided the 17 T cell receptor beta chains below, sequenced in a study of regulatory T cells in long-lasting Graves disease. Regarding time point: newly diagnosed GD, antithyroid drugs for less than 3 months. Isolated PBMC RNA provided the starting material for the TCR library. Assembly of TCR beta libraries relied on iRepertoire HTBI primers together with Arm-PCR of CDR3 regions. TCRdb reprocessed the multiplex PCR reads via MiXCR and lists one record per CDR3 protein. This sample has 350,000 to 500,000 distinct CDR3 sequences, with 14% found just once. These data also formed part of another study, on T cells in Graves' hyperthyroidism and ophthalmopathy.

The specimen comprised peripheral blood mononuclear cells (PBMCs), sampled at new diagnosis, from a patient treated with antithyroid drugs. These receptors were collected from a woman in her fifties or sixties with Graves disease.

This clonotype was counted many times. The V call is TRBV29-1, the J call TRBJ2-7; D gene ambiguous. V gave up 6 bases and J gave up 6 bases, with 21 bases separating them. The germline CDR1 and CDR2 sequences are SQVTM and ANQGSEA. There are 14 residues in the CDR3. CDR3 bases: TGCAGCGTCCGTGAAGACGGGCACGTCCTCGAGCAGTACTTC. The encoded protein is CSVREDGHVLEQYF.

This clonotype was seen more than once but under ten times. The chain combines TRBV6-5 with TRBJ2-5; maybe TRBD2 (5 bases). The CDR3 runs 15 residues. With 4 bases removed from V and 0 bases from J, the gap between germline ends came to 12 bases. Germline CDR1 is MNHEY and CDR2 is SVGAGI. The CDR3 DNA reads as TGTGCCAGCAGTTCCAGAGAGCGGAACCAAGAGACCCAGTACTTC. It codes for CASSSRERNQETQYF.

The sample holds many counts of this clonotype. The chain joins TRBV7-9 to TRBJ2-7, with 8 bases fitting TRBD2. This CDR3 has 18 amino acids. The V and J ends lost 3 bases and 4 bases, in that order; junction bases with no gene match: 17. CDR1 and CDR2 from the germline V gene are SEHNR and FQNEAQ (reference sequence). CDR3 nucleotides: TGTGCCAGCAGCTTCGGGAGTCGGCGGGAGGAGACCCCGTACGAGCAGTACTTC. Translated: CASSFGSRREETPYEQYF.

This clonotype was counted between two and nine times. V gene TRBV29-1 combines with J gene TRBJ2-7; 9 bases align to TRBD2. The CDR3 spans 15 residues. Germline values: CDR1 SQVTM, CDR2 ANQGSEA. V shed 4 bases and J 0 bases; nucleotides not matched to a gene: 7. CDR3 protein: CSVGTAGGPSYEQYF. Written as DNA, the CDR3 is TGCAGCGTTGGTACAGCGGGAGGTCCCTCCTACGAGCAGTACTTC.

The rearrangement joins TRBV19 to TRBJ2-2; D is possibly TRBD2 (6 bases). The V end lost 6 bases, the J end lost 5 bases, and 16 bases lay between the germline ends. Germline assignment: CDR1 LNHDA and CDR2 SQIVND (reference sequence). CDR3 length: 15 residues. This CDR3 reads CASSAGSRGTGELFF. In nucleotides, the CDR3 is TGTGCCAGTAGCGCGGGGTCCCGTGGGACCGGGGAGCTGTTTTTT.

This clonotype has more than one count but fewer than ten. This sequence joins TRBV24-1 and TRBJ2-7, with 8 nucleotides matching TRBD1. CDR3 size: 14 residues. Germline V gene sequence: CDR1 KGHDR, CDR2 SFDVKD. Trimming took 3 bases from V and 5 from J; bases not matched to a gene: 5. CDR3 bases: TGTGCCACCAGTGATGAGACAGGGGAAGACGAGCAGTACTTC. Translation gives CATSDETGEDEQYF.

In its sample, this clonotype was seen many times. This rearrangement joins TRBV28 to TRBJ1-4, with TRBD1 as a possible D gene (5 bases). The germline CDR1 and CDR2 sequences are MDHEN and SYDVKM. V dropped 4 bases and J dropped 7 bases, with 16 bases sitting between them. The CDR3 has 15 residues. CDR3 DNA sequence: TGTGCCAGCAGTTACCCCCGGGACGGTGGTGAAAAACTGTTTTTT. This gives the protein CASSYPRDGGEKLFF.

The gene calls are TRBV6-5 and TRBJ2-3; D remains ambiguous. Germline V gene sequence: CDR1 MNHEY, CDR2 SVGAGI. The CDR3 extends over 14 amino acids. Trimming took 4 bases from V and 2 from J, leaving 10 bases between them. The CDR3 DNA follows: TGTGCCAGCAGTTTCCGGGCCGACACAGATACGCAGTATTTT. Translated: CASSFRADTDTQYF.

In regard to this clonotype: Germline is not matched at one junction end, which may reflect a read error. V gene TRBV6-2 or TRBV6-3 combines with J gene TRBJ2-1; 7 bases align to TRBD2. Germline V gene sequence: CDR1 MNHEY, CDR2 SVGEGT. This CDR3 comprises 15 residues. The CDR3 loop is CASSYSEGGWDEQSF. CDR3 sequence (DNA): TGTGCCAGCAGTTACTCAGAGGGAGGGTGGGATGAGCAGTCCTTC.

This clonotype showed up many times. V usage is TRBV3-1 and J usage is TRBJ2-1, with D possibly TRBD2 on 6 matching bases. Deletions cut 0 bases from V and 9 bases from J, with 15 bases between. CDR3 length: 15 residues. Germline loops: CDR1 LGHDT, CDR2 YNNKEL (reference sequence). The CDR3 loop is CASSQDPSGGFEQFF. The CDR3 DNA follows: TGTGCCAGCAGCCAAGATCCGAGTGGAGGGTTTGAGCAGTTCTTC.

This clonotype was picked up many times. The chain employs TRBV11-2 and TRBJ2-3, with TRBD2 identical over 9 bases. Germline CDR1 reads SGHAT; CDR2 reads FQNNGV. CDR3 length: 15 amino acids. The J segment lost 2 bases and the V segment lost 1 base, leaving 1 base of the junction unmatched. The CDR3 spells CASSLGLAATDTQYF. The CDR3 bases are TGTGCCAGCAGCTTAGGACTAGCGGCCACAGATACGCAGTATTTT.

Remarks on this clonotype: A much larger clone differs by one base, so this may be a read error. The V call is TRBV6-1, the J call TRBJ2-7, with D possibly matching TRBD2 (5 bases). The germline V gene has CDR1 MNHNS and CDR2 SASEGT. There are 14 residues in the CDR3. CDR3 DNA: TGTGCCGGCAGTCCGGGATATGGAACCTACGAGCAGTACTTC. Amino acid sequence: CAGSPGYGTYEQYF.

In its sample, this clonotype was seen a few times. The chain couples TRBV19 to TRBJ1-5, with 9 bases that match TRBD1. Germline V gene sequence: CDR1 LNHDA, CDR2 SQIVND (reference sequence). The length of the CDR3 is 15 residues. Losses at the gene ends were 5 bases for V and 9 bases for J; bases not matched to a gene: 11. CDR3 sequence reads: CASSPPGQGPSPQHF. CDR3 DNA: TGTGCCAGTAGTCCCCCGGGACAGGGACCTTCGCCCCAGCATTTT.

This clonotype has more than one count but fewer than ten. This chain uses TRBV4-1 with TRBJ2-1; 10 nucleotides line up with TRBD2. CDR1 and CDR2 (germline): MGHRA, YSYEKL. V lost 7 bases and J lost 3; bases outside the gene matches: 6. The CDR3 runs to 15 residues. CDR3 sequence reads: CASMARTSGYNEQFF. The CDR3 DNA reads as TGCGCCAGCATGGCCCGGACTAGCGGCTACAATGAGCAGTTCTTC.

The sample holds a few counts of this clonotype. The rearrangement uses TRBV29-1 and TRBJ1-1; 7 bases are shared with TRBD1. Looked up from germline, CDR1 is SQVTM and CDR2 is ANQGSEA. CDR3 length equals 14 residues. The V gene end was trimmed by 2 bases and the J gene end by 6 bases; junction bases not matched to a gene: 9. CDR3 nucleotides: TGCAGCGTTGAATCTCAGGGGGTTGGAGCTGAAGCTTTCTTT. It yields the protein CSVESQGVGAEAFF.

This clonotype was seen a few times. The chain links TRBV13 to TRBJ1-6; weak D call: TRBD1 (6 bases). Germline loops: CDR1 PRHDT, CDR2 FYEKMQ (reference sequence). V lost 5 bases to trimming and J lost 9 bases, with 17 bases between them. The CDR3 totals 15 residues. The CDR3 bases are TGTGCCAGCAGCCTAAGGGGGGAACGCGGTTCACCCCTCCACTTT. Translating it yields CASSLRGERGSPLHF.

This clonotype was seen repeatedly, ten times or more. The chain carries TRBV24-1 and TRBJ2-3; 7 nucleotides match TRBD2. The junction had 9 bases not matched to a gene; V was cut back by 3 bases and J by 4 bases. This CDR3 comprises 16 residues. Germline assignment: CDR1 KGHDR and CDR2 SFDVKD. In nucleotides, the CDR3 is TGTGCCACCAGTGATGGCTCGGGGGGACTCTCAGATACGCAGTATTTT. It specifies CATSDGSGGLSDTQYF.